One and the same sample provided the 21 T cell receptor beta chains below, sequenced in a study of PD-1 blockade in classical Hodgkin lymphoma. The data were produced by immunoSEQ multiplex PCR, yet TCRdb's version contains in-frame clones alone and is incomplete. The sample comprises 90,000 to 120,000 clones, roughly nine tenths of which are singletons, and 15% to 20% rests with the top ten. Each patient relapsed following autologous stem cell transplantation, and prior brentuximab vedotin exposure differed. This specimen consisted of peripheral blood mononuclear cells (PBMCs), obtained before the second cycle of nivolumab. All receptors derive from a human donor with classical Hodgkin lymphoma.

A single count supports this clone. The genes are TRBV4-1 and TRBJ2-5; D is perhaps TRBD2 (6 bases). Trimming stripped 4 bases from V and 7 bases from J, with 22 bases between. The germline V gene encodes CDR1 MGHRA and CDR2 YSYEKL. CDR3 length equals 16 residues. CDR3 sequence reads: CASSPEKGLQGGTQYF. CDR3 nucleotide sequence: TGCGCCAGCAGCCCCGAAAAGGGACTGCAGGGAGGGACCCAGTACTTC.

This sequence joins TRBV28 and TRBJ1-2, with D unclear. The germline CDR1 and CDR2 sequences are MDHEN and SYDVKM. The CDR3 consists of 12 residues. Trimming shortened V by 6 bases and J by 8 bases, and 13 bases separated the two germline ends. The CDR3, as DNA: TGTGCCAGCAGCCCTCTCGTGGTCGGCTACACCTTC. It translates to CASSPLVVGYTF.

This rearrangement joins TRBV4-3 to TRBJ2-7, with D maybe TRBD1 (6 bases). The CDR3 spans 16 residues. V lost 0 bases, J lost 3 bases, and 15 bases lay in between. Germline lookup yields CDR1 LGHNA and CDR2 YSLEER. In DNA form, the CDR3 reads TGCGCCAGCAGCCAAGATATTAGGACAGCAAACTACGAGCAGTACTTC. Translation gives CASSQDIRTANYEQYF.

This chain joins TRBV12-2 and TRBJ2-3; TRBD2 reflects the table's D call only, with no check against the DNA. TRBV12-2 is noted as a pseudogene. The CDR3 is 14 amino acids. CDR3 nucleotides: TGTGCAAGTCGCTTGAGCGGGGAGGGAGATACGCAGTATTTT. Protein sequence: CASRLSGEGDTQYF.

This sequence joins TRBV14 and TRBJ2-1; D unresolved. Germline assignment: CDR1 SGHDN and CDR2 FVKESK. V was trimmed by 1 base and J by 8 bases, leaving 9 bases between them. The CDR3 sequence is 13 residues long. The CDR3 loop is CASSQVSGYEQFF. CDR3 DNA sequence: TGTGCCAGCAGCCAAGTTTCCGGGTATGAGCAGTTCTTC.

The rearrangement joins TRBV11-3 to TRBJ2-1, with 13 bases fitting TRBD2. The CDR3 extends over 16 amino acids. Losses at the gene ends were 5 bases for V and 8 bases for J; bases not matched to a gene: 9. Germline values: CDR1 SGHNT, CDR2 YENEEA. The DNA of the CDR3 is TGTGCCAGCAGCCCCCGGACTAGCGGGAGTATAGATGAGCAGTTCTTC. Translation: CASSPRTSGSIDEQFF.

This sequence joins TRBV29-1 and TRBJ2-5, with no clear D. Germline V gene data show CDR1 as SQVTM and CDR2 as ANQGSEA. V lost 5 bases and J lost 5, with 6 bases in between. There are 10 residues in the CDR3. The CDR3 DNA reads as TGCAGCGTTCTAGAGGAGACCCAGTACTTC. Translation: CSVLEETQYF.

The count of this clone is one. The chain recombines TRBV19 with TRBJ1-5; D gene uncertain. Trimming took 4 bases from V and 3 from J, leaving 10 bases between them. Per germline, CDR1 LNHDA and CDR2 SQIVND (reference sequence). This CDR3 spans 14 amino acids. CDR3 DNA sequence: TGTGCCAGTAGTACCGGCCAGATCAATCAGCCCCAGCATTTT. Translation: CASSTGQINQPQHF. Using reference TRBV19 and TRBJ1-5 for the parts outside the CDR3, the full variable domain is DGGITQSPKYLFRKEGQNVTLSCEQNLNHDAMYWYRQDPGQGLRLIYYSQIVNDFQKGDIAEGYSVSREKKESFPLTVTSAQKNPTAFYLCASSTGQINQPQHFGDGTRLSIL.

The rearrangement uses TRBV25-1 and TRBJ2-5, with TRBD2 as a possible D gene (5 bases). The germline V gene encodes CDR1 MGHDK and CDR2 SYGVNS. The CDR3 covers 13 residues. V lost 4 bases, J lost 4 bases, and 10 bases lay in between. The CDR3: CASSGASRETQYF. CDR3 DNA: TGTGCCAGCAGTGGCGCTAGCCGAGAGACCCAGTACTTC.

The rearrangement links TRBV30 to TRBJ1-5; TRBD1 might be the D (6 bases). Trimming pared 1 base from V and 3 bases from J, leaving 13 bases between. The CDR3 sequence is 15 residues long. Per the germline V gene, CDR1 is GTSNPN and CDR2 is SVGIG (reference sequence). The CDR3 is CAWSASGQYNQPQHF. In nucleotides, the CDR3 is TGTGCCTGGAGTGCATCCGGACAGTACAATCAGCCCCAGCATTTT.

This sequence joins TRBV5-1 and TRBJ1-2, with D maybe TRBD1 (5 bases). V dropped 3 bases and J dropped 1 base, with 7 bases sitting between them. The length of the CDR3 is 13 residues. Germline CDR1 SGHRS, CDR2 YFSETQ. The CDR3, as DNA: TGCGCCAGCAGCTCCGACAGTAACTATGGCTACACCTTC. Translated: CASSSDSNYGYTF.

This chain joins TRBV28 and TRBJ2-3, with D unclear. CDR1 and CDR2 from the germline V gene are MDHEN and SYDVKM. The V end was cut by 9 bases, the J end by 0 bases, with 10 bases between. The CDR3 length is 13 residues. The CDR3 is CARNIRSTDTQYF. Here the CDR3 DNA reads TGTGCCAGGAACATTCGAAGCACAGATACGCAGTATTTT.

The chain links TRBV27 to TRBJ2-7; 7 bases fit TRBD1. J lost 3 bases, V lost 3 bases, and 2 bases had no gene match. Germline V gene lookup returns CDR1 MNHEY and CDR2 SMNVEV (reference sequence). The CDR3 extends over 13 amino acids. DNA for the CDR3: TGTGCCAGCAGTTTTGCAGGGGGCTACGAGCAGTACTTC. Its translation: CASSFAGGYEQYF.

The rearrangement joins TRBV5-1 to TRBJ1-1; unclear D gene. The germline V gene encodes CDR1 SGHRS and CDR2 YFSETQ. V was shortened by 1 base and J by 1 base, with 2 bases between the two germline ends. CDR3 length: 12 amino acids. The CDR3 coding sequence is TGCGCCAGCAGCTTGTCGAACACTGAAGCTTTCTTT. The encoded protein is CASSLSNTEAFF. The complete variable domain, with remaining parts taken from reference TRBV5-1 and TRBJ1-1, reads KAGVTQTPRYLIKTRGQQVTLSCSPISGHRSVSWYQQTPGQGLQFLFEYFSETQRNKGNFPGRFSGRQFSNSRSEMNVSTLELGDSALYLCASSLSNTEAFFGQGTRLTVV.

The chain combines TRBV30 with TRBJ1-2; D call uncertain. This CDR3 has 11 residues. CDR1 and CDR2 (germline): GTSNPN, SVGIG (reference sequence). Deletions cut 6 bases from V and 4 bases from J, with 9 bases between. CDR3 nucleotide sequence: TGTGCCTGCTTGACACTCTATGGCTACACCTTC. Its translation: CACLTLYGYTF.

The chain couples TRBV6-6 to TRBJ2-4; D might be TRBD2 (5 bases). V lost 4 bases and J 3 bases, leaving 10 bases between the germline ends. CDR3 length: 14 residues. CDR1 is MNHNY, CDR2 SVGAGI, per germline (reference sequence). The CDR3 nucleotides read TGTGCCAGCAGTTTAACGGGGTTCAAAAACATTCAGTACTTC. This gives the protein CASSLTGFKNIQYF.

The chain recombines TRBV7-2 with TRBJ1-2; maybe TRBD1 (5 bases). The CDR3 runs to 14 residues. The V end lost 5 bases, the J end lost 5 bases, and 15 bases lay between the germline ends. Germline values: CDR1 SGHTA, CDR2 FQGNSA. CDR3 DNA: TGTGCCAGCAGCCCCGTACAGGAGCTATATGGCTACACCTTC. Its translation: CASSPVQELYGYTF.

The chain joins TRBV29-1 to TRBJ1-2, with D perhaps matching TRBD1 (5 bases). Per the germline V gene, CDR1 is SQVTM and CDR2 is ANQGSEA. The V gene lost 0 bases and the J gene lost 6 bases, with 14 bases spanning the gap. The CDR3 loop spans 14 amino acids. The CDR3 DNA follows: TGCAGCGTTGAAGAGGGGGGAGGCCTCAATGGCTACACCTTC. The encoded protein is CSVEEGGGLNGYTF.

This chain connects TRBV5-1 to TRBJ1-1; D is possibly TRBD1 (6 bases). Trimming left V 4 bases short and J 0 bases short, with 13 bases between. The CDR3 sequence is 15 residues long. Germline V CDR1 and CDR2: SGHRS, YFSETQ. The CDR3 bases are TGCGCCAGCAGCGGGGGACACAGTATGAACACTGAAGCTTTCTTT. Translating gives CASSGGHSMNTEAFF.

In its sample, this clone was seen once. The chain carries TRBV6-5 and TRBJ2-1; maybe TRBD2 (5 bases). Trimming cost V 5 bases and J 10 bases, with 15 bases left between them. Per the germline V gene, CDR1 is MNHEY and CDR2 is SVGAGI. The CDR3 is 13 residues long. CDR3 sequence (DNA): TGTGCCAGCAGTCGAACCCGGAGGATCGAGCAGTTCTTC. This encodes CASSRTRRIEQFF.

V is TRBV5-6 and J is TRBJ1-1; D not resolved. The CDR3 is made up of 15 amino acids. Germline CDR1 and CDR2: SGHDT and YYEEEE. Trimming shortened V by 1 base and J by 1 base, and 11 bases separated the two germline ends. CDR3 residues: CASSLRTLKNTEAFF. The CDR3 DNA reads TGTGCCAGCAGCTTGCGCACACTTAAGAACACTGAAGCTTTCTTT. Combining the CDR3 with reference TRBV5-6 and TRBJ1-1 gives the whole variable domain DAGVTQSPTHLIKTRGQQVTLRCSPKSGHDTVSWYQQALGQGPQFIFQYYEEEERQRGNFPDRFSGHQFPNYSSELNVNALLLGDSALYLCASSLRTLKNTEAFFGQGTRLTVV.